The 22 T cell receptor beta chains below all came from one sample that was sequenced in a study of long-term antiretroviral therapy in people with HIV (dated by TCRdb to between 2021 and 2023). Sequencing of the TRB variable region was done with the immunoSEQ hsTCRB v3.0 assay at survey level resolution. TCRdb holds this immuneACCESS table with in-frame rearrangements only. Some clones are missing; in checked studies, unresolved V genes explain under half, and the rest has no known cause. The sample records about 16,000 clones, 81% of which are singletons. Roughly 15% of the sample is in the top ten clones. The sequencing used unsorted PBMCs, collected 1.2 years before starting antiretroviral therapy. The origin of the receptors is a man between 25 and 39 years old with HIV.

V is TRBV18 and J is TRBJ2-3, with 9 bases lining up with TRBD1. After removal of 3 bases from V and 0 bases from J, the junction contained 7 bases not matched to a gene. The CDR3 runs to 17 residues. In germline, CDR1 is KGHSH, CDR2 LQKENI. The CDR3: CASSPDRGGLSTDTQYF. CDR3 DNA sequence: TGTGCCAGCTCACCTGACAGGGGGGGTCTCAGCACAGATACGCAGTATTTT.

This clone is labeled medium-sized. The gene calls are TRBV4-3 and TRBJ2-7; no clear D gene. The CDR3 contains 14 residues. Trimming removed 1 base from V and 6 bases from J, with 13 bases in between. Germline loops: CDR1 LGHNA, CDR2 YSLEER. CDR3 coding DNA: TGCGCCAGCAGCCAAGGTTCTATGGGGATCGAGCAGTACTTC. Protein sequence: CASSQGSMGIEQYF.

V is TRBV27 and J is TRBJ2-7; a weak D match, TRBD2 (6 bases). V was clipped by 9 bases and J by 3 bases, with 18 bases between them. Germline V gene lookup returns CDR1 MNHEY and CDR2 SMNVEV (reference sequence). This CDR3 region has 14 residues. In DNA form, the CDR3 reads TGTGCCAGAGAAAAAGGTGTAGCGGACTACGAGCAGTACTTC. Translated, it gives CAREKGVADYEQYF.

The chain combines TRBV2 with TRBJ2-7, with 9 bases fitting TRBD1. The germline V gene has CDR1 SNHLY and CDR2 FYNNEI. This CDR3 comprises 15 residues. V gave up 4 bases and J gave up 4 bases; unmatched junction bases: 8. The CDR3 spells CASSGPGQGKYEQYF. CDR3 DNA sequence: TGTGCCAGCAGTGGTCCGGGACAGGGCAAATACGAGCAGTACTTC. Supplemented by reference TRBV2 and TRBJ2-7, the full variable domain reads EPEVTQTPSHQVTQMGQEVILRCVPISNHLYFYWYRQILGQKVEFLVSFYNNEISEKSEIFDDQFSVERPDGSNFTLKIRSTKLEDSAMYFCASSGPGQGKYEQYFGPGTRLTVT.

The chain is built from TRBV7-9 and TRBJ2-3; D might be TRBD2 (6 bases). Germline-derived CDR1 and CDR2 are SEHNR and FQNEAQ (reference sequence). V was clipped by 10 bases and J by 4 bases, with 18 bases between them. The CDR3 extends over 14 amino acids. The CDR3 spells CATHLSGDPDTQYF. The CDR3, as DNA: TGTGCCACTCACCTTTCGGGGGATCCAGATACGCAGTATTTT.

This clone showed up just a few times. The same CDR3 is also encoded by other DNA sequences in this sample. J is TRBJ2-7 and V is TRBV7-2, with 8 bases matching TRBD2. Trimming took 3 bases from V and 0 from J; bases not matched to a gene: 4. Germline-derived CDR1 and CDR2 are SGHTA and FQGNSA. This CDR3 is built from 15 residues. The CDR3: CASSFSGGPSYEQYF. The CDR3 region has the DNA TGTGCCAGCAGCTTCAGCGGGGGTCCCTCCTACGAGCAGTACTTC.

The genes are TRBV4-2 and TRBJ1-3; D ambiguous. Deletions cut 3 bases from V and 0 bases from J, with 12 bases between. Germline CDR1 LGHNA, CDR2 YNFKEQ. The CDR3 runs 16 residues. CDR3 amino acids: CASSHDLPFSGNTIYF. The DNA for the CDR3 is TGTGCCAGCAGCCACGATTTACCCTTCTCTGGAAACACCATATATTTT.

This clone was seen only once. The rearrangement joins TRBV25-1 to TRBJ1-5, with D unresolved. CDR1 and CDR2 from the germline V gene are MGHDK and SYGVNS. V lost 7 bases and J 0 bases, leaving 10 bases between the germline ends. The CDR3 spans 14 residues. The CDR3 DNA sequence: TGTGCCAGCAAAGGCGGGAATAGCAATCAGCCCCAGCATTTT. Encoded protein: CASKGGNSNQPQHF. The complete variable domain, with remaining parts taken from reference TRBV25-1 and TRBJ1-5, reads EADIYQTPRYLVIGTGKKITLECSQTMGHDKMYWYQQDPGMELHLIHYSYGVNSTEKGDLSSESTVSRIRTEHFPLTLESARPSHTSQYLCASKGGNSNQPQHFGDGTRLSIL.

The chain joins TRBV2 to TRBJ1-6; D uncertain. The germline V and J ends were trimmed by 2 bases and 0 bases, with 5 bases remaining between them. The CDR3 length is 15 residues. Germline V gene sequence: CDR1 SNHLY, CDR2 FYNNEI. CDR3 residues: CASSESGSYNSPLHF. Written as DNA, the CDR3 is TGTGCCAGCAGTGAATCGGGCTCCTATAATTCACCCCTCCACTTT.

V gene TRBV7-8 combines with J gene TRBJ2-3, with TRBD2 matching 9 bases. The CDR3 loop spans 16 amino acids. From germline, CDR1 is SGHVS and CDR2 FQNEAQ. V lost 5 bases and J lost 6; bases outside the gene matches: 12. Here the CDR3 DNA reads TGTGCCAGCAGCCCCCCGTGGCGGGAGGGGGGCGATACGCAGTATTTT. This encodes CASSPPWREGGDTQYF.

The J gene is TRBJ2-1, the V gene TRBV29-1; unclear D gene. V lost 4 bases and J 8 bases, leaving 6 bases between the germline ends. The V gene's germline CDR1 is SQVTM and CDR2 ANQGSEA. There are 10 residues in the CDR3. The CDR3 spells CSVVRDEQFF. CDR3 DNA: TGCAGCGTTGTTCGAGATGAGCAGTTCTTC.

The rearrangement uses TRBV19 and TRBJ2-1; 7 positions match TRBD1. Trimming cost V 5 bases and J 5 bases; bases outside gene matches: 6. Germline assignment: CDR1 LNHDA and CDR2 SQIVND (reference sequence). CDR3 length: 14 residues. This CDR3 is CASSPRDRHNEQFF. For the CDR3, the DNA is TGTGCCAGTAGTCCCCGGGACAGACACAATGAGCAGTTCTTC. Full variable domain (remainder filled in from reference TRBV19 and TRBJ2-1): DGGITQSPKYLFRKEGQNVTLSCEQNLNHDAMYWYRQDPGQGLRLIYYSQIVNDFQKGDIAEGYSVSREKKESFPLTVTSAQKNPTAFYLCASSPRDRHNEQFFGPGTRLTVL.

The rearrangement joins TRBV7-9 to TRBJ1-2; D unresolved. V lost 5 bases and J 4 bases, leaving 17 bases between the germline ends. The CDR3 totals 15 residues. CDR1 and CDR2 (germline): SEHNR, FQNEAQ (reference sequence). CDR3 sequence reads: CASSPNLAGAYGYTF. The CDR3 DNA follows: TGTGCCAGCAGCCCTAATCTGGCCGGAGCCTATGGCTACACCTTC. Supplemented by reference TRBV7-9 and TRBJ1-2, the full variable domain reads DTGVSQNPRHKITKRGQNVTFRCDPISEHNRLYWYRQTLGQGPEFLTYFQNEAQLEKSRLLSDRFSAERPKGSFSTLEIQRTEQGDSAMYLCASSPNLAGAYGYTFGSGTRLTVV.

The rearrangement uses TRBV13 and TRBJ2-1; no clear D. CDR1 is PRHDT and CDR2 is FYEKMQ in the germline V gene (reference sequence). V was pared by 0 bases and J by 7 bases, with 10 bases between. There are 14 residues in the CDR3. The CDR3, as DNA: TGTGCCAGCAGCTTAGGCCTAGGGTGGAATGAGCAGTTCTTC. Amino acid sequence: CASSLGLGWNEQFF.

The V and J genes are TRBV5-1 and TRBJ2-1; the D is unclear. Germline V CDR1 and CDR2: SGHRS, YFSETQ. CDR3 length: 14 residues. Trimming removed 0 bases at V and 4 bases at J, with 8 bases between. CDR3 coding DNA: TGCGCCAGCAGCTTGGGGGGTGGATACAATGAGCAGTTCTTC. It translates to CASSLGGGYNEQFF.

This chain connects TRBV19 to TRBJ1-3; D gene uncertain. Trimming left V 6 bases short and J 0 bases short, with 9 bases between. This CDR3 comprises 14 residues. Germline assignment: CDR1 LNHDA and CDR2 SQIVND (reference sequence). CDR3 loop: CASREEFSGNTIYF. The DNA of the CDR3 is TGTGCCAGTAGGGAGGAGTTCTCTGGAAACACCATATATTTT.

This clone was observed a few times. Here the CDR3 reads CASKPGLSMYEQYF. The CDR3 DNA follows: TGTGCCAGCAAGCCGGGACTAAGTATGTACGAGCAGTACTTC. V gene TRBV2 combines with J gene TRBJ2-7; TRBD2 agrees at 7 bases. The CDR3 spans 14 residues. CDR1 SNHLY and CDR2 FYNNEI come from the germline V gene. V lost 7 bases, J lost 4 bases, and 10 bases stayed unmatched.

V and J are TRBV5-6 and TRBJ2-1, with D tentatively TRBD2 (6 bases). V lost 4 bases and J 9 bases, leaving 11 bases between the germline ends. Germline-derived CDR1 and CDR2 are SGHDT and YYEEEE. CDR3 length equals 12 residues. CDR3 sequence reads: CASSPVGGEQFF. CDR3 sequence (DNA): TGTGCCAGCAGCCCGGTGGGGGGTGAGCAGTTCTTC.

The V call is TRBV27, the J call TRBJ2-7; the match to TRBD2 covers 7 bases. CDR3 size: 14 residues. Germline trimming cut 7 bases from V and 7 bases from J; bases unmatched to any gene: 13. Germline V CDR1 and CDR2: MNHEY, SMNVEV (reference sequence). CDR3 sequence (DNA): TGTGCCAGCACCTATTGGGCGGGAGCTAGAGAGCAGTACTTC. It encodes CASTYWAGAREQYF.

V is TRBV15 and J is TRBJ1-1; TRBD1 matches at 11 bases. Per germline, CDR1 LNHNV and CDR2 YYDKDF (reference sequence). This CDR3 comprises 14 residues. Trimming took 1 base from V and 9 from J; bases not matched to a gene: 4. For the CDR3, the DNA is TGTGCCACCAGCAGAGGGGACAGGGGGATTCAAGCTTTCTTT. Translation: CATSRGDRGIQAFF.

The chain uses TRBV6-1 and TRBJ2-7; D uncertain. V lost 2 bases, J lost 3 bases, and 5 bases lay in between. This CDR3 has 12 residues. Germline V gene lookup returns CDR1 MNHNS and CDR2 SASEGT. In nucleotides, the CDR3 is TGTGCCAGCAGTGAAAGACTCTACGAGCAGTACTTC. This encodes CASSERLYEQYF.

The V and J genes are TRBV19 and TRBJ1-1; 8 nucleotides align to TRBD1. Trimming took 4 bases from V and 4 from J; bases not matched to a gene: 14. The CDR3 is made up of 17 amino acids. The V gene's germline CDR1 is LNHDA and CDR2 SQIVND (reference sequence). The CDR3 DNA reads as TGTGCCAGTAGTAGACTGTCCGACAGGGGATTTGGCACTGAAGCTTTCTTT. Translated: CASSRLSDRGFGTEAFF.